These 5 T cell receptor beta chains were sequenced from one sample in a study of T cell changes during pregnancy in multiple sclerosis. Produced via immunoSEQ multiplex PCR; TCRdb's table is partial and in-frame only. The repertoire includes roughly 68,000 clones, just over 90% of them detected once, and approximately 1.5% sits in the top ten. The sample was peripheral blood, taken in the second trimester of pregnancy. The receptors were gathered from a female donor in good health, enrolled as a control in a pregnancy study.

This chain connects TRBV11-3 to TRBJ2-7, with 7 positions matching TRBD1. The germline CDR1 and CDR2 sequences are SGHNT and YENEEA. Trimming at V came to 7 bases and at J to 4 bases, leaving 7 bases not matched to a gene. This CDR3 spans 13 amino acids. CDR3 sequence reads: CASTFGQEYEQYF. Here the CDR3 DNA reads TGTGCCAGCACCTTTGGACAGGAGTACGAGCAGTACTTC.

This clone was counted once. This sequence joins TRBV28 and TRBJ2-6, with D tentatively TRBD2 (6 bases). Trimming took 6 bases from V and 1 from J, leaving 16 bases between them. This CDR3 has 17 amino acids. The germline V gene encodes CDR1 MDHEN and CDR2 SYDVKM. This CDR3 is CASSLGLDSSGANVLTF. Written as DNA, the CDR3 is TGTGCCAGCAGCCTGGGACTGGATTCTTCTGGGGCCAACGTCCTGACTTTC.

The chain couples TRBV5-1 to TRBJ2-7; 12 bases are shared with TRBD1. V dropped 6 bases and J dropped 5; count of bases not matched to a gene: 3. The CDR3 spans 13 residues. Per the germline V gene, CDR1 is SGHRS and CDR2 is YFSETQ. CDR3 amino acids: CASTGTGGNEQYF. CDR3 nucleotide sequence: TGCGCCAGCACAGGGACAGGGGGCAACGAGCAGTACTTC.

The chain couples TRBV28 to TRBJ2-5, with a weak D call TRBD2 (6 bases). The germline V and J ends were trimmed by 6 bases and 5 bases, with 19 bases remaining between them. Germline CDR1 MDHEN, CDR2 SYDVKM. CDR3 size: 15 residues. CDR3 bases: TGTGCCAGCAGCACCGCAGGGAAAGGAGGGGAGACCCAGTACTTC. Translated, it gives CASSTAGKGGETQYF.

This sequence joins TRBV19 and TRBJ1-6; TRBD1 matches at 7 bases. Germline CDR1 is LNHDA and CDR2 is SQIVND (reference sequence). This CDR3 region has 14 residues. J was trimmed by 10 bases and V by 3 bases; bases with no gene match: 6. This CDR3 is CASSIAGGGSPLHF. The CDR3 DNA sequence: TGTGCCAGTAGTATTGCAGGGGGAGGATCACCCCTCCACTTT.